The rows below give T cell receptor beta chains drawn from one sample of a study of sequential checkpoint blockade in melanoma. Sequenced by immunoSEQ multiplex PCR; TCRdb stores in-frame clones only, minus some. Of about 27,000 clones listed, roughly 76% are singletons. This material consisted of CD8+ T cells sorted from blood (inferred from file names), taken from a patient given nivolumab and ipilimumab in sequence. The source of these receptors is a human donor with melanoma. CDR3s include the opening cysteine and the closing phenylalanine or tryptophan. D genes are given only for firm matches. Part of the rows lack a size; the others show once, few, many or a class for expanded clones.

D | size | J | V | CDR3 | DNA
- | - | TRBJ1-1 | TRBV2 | CASSEAGEAFF | TGTGCCAGCAGTGAGGCTGGTGAAGCTTTCTTT
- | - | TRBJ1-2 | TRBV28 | CASSPWGGGYVDYGYTF | TGTGCCAGCAGCCCTTGGGGCGGGGGGTACGTCGACTATGGCTACACCTTC
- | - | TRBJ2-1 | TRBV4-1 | CASSQGSFSSYNEQFF | TGCGCCAGCAGCCAAGGTTCCTTTAGCTCCTACAATGAGCAGTTCTTC
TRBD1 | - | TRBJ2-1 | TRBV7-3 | CASSLQGANEQFF | TGTGCCAGCAGCTTACAGGGGGCTAATGAGCAGTTCTTC
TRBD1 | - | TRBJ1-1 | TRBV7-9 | CASSRVTGALNTEAFF | TGTGCCAGCAGCCGCGTAACAGGGGCTTTGAACACTGAAGCTTTCTTT
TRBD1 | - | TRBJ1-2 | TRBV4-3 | CASSPRDRGPYGYTF | TGCGCCAGCAGCCCCCGGGACAGGGGGCCCTATGGCTACACCTTC
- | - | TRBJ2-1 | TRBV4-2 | CASSQGASNEQFF | TGTGCCAGCAGCCAAGGGGCTTCCAATGAGCAGTTCTTC
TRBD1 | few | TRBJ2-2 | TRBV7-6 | CASSWGQFTGELFF | TGTGCCAGCAGCTGGGGACAGTTCACCGGGGAGCTGTTTTTT
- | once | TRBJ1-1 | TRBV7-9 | CASSSLTDMNTEAFF | TGTGCCAGCAGCTCCCTGACAGACATGAACACTGAAGCTTTCTTT
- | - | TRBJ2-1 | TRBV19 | CASSIAAGRNEQFF | TGTGCCAGTAGTATAGCCGCGGGGAGGAATGAGCAGTTCTTC
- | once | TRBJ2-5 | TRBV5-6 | CASSPAGPQETQYF | TGTGCCAGCAGTCCGGCGGGGCCCCAAGAGACCCAGTACTTC
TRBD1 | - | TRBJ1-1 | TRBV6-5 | CASAQGATTEAFF | TGTGCCAGCGCACAGGGGGCTACAACTGAAGCTTTCTTT
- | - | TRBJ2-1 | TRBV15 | CATSSLDSLMEDEQFF | TGTGCCACCAGCAGCCTGGACAGCCTTATGGAGGATGAGCAGTTCTTC
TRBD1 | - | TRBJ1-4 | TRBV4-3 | CASSPGQARREKLFF | TGCGCCAGCAGCCCGGGACAGGCCCGACGGGAAAAACTGTTTTTT
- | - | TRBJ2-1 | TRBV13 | CASSLAGESSYNEQFF | TGTGCCAGCAGCTTAGCGGGGGAGAGCTCCTACAATGAGCAGTTCTTC
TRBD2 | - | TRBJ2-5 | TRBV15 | CATSGGTSGSLETQYF | TGTGCCACCAGCGGGGGGACTAGCGGGAGTCTAGAGACCCAGTACTTC
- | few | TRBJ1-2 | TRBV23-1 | CASSQEGREGF | TGCGCCAGCAGTCAAGAGGGCAGAGAAGGCTTC
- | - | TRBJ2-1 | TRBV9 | CASSVGGRVYNEQFF | TGTGCCAGCAGCGTAGGGGGCAGGGTTTACAATGAGCAGTTCTTC
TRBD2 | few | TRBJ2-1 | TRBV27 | CASRLAGGSFNEQFF | TGTGCCAGCAGGTTAGCGGGGGGTTCGTTCAATGAGCAGTTCTTC
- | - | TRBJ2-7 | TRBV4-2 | CASSQEGQGFLSSYEQYF | TGTGCCAGCAGCCAAGAAGGCCAGGGGTTTCTTAGCTCCTACGAGCAGTACTTC
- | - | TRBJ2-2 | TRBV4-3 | CASSRYIASRYTGELFF | TGCGCCAGCAGCCGATACATAGCGTCCCGATACACCGGGGAGCTGTTTTTT
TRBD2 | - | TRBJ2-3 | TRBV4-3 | CASSQGLAGVSAPDTQYF | TGCGCCAGCAGCCAGGGACTAGCGGGAGTGTCCGCTCCAGATACGCAGTATTTT
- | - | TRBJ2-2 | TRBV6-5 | CASSITNTGELFF | TGTGCCAGCAGTATAACGAACACCGGGGAGCTGTTTTTT
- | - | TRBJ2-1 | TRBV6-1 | CASSGELVNEQFF | TGTGCCAGCAGTGGGGAACTAGTAAATGAGCAGTTCTTC
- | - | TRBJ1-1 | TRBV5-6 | CASSHRQPLEAFF | TGTGCCAGCAGCCATAGACAACCATTGGAAGCTTTCTTT
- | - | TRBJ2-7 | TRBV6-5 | CASSYGSAYYEQYF | TGTGCCAGCAGTTACGGGAGCGCATACTACGAGCAGTACTTC
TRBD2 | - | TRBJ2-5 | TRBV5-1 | CASSAILAGGPGETQYF | TGCGCCAGCAGCGCGATACTAGCGGGGGGGCCAGGAGAGACCCAGTACTTC
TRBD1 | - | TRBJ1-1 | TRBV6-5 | CASSYSSGGVGAFF | TGTGCCAGCAGTTACTCGTCAGGGGGCGTAGGAGCTTTCTTT
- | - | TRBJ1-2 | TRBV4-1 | CASSQVRGSGDGYTF | TGCGCCAGCAGCCAAGTTCGGGGGTCAGGAGATGGCTACACCTTC